Presented here are 13 T cell receptor beta chains from one specimen sequenced in a study of spatial heterogeneity in lung cancer. Time point defined: blood at routine non-recurrence follow-up after resection. The study sequenced unsorted whole RNA from tumor, nontumor lung or frozen PBMC. TCRdb itself ran the 5' RACE reads through MiXCR, one entry per CDR3 protein. Of under 30,000 distinct CDR3 sequences in the sample, about 5.6% were seen once. The source was PBMCs, collected at follow-up. The receptors derive from a male donor with early-stage non-small cell lung cancer.

This clonotype was counted many times. The chain joins TRBV7-2 to TRBJ1-2; D is ambiguous. This CDR3 has 14 residues. With 1 base removed from V and 5 bases from J, the gap between germline ends came to 11 bases. The germline gives CDR1 SGHTA, CDR2 FQGNSA. CDR3 protein: CASSLDRDVYGYTF. The CDR3 bases are TGTGCCAGCAGCTTAGACAGAGACGTTTATGGCTACACCTTC.

This chain connects TRBV20-1 to TRBJ2-1, with 9 nucleotides matching TRBD2. The germline V gene encodes CDR1 DFQATT and CDR2 SNEGSKA (reference sequence). CDR3 length: 15 residues. V was clipped by 1 base and J by 16 bases; unmatched bases: 17. CDR3 DNA: TGCAGTGCTAGAGGGGGGTGGCTAGCGGGAATGGGCCATTTCTTC. As protein: CSARGGWLAGMGHFF.

This clonotype was seen repeatedly, ten times or more. This chain connects TRBV6-5 to TRBJ2-5, with D perhaps matching TRBD1 (5 bases). The CDR3 length is 16 residues. Germline V gene lookup returns CDR1 MNHEY and CDR2 SVGAGI. The V end lost 2 bases, the J end lost 1 base, and 14 bases lay between the germline ends. Here the CDR3 reads CASSYGARGFQETQYF. The CDR3 DNA reads TGTGCCAGCAGTTACGGAGCTAGGGGATTCCAAGAGACCCAGTACTTC.

This clonotype was counted at least ten times. The genes are TRBV9 and TRBJ2-3; 9 bases map to TRBD1. The length of the CDR3 is 17 residues. Germline CDR1 is SGDLS and CDR2 is YYNGEE. Trimming took 0 bases from V and 4 from J; bases not matched to a gene: 9. The CDR3 sequence: CASSVGTRQGGSDTQYF. The CDR3 coding sequence is TGTGCCAGCAGCGTAGGGACACGACAGGGGGGATCAGATACGCAGTATTTT.

This sequence joins TRBV27 and TRBJ1-2; 8 positions match TRBD1. This CDR3 spans 15 amino acids. CDR1 and CDR2 (germline): MNHEY, SMNVEV (reference sequence). Trimming removed 4 bases from V and 4 bases from J; junction bases left unmatched: 8. The CDR3 sequence is CASSSRTGWGYGYTF. CDR3 in DNA: TGTGCCAGCAGTTCCAGGACAGGGTGGGGCTATGGCTACACCTTC.

The chain uses TRBV20-1 and TRBJ1-3, with D perhaps TRBD1 (6 bases). The V end lost 6 bases, the J end lost 0 bases, and 15 bases lay between the germline ends. The CDR3 length is 15 residues. Germline CDR1 reads DFQATT; CDR2 reads SNEGSKA (reference sequence). DNA of the CDR3: TGCAGTGCAGTGACAGGATCCACCTCTGGAAACACCATATATTTT. This translates into CSAVTGSTSGNTIYF.

The chain couples TRBV6-6 to TRBJ2-7, with 9 bases identical to TRBD1. Trimming removed 5 bases from V and 7 bases from J; junction bases left unmatched: 6. CDR1 and CDR2 (germline): MNHNY, SVGAGI (reference sequence). This CDR3 contains 13 residues. CDR3: CASSRDRDWEQYV. DNA of the CDR3: TGTGCCAGCAGTCGGGACAGGGATTGGGAGCAGTACGTC.

This clonotype appeared many times. This sequence joins TRBV2 and TRBJ2-2, with 7 nucleotides matching TRBD1. With 6 bases clipped from V and 3 bases from J, the junction kept 4 bases outside the gene matches. CDR3 size: 14 residues. Looked up from germline, CDR1 is SNHLY and CDR2 is FYNNEI. The CDR3: CASSRDSDTGELFF. The CDR3 nucleotides are TGTGCCAGCAGCCGGGACAGTGACACCGGGGAGCTGTTTTTT.

The V call is TRBV6-2 or TRBV6-3, the J call TRBJ2-7; perhaps TRBD1 as D (6 bases). Germline-derived CDR1 and CDR2 are MNHEY and SVGEGT. There are 14 residues in the CDR3. V was trimmed by 5 bases and J by 10 bases, leaving 21 bases between them. The CDR3 protein is CASSTFTGNQVQYV. CDR3 DNA sequence: TGTGCCAGCAGTACCTTCACAGGGAATCAAGTCCAGTACGTC.

The rearrangement links TRBV9 to TRBJ2-1; 11 bases match TRBD2. The V gene end was trimmed by 0 bases and the J gene end by 8 bases; junction bases not matched to a gene: 4. Germline V gene sequence: CDR1 SGDLS, CDR2 YYNGEE. The CDR3 spans 15 residues. CDR3 protein: CASSVATSGGYEQFF. The CDR3 region has the DNA TGTGCCAGCAGCGTAGCTACTAGCGGGGGTTATGAGCAGTTCTTC. Full variable domain (remainder filled in from reference TRBV9 and TRBJ2-1): DSGVTQTPKHLITATGQRVTLRCSPRSGDLSVYWYQQSLDQGLQFLIQYYNGEERAKGNILERFSAQQFPDLHSELNLSSLELGDSALYFCASSVATSGGYEQFFGPGTRLTVL.

This clonotype appeared many times. The rearrangement links TRBV2 to TRBJ2-7; a weak D match, TRBD2 (6 bases). V lost 8 bases, J lost 4 bases, and 15 bases lay in between. This CDR3 is built from 13 residues. In germline, CDR1 is SNHLY, CDR2 FYNNEI. The CDR3, as DNA: TGTGCCAGCGAGACGGGAGTTTCATACGAGCAGTACGTC. Its translation: CASETGVSYEQYV.

The sample holds many counts of this clonotype. The chain couples TRBV10-3 to TRBJ2-2; D is unresolved. This CDR3 is built from 17 residues. Germline V gene sequence: CDR1 ENHRY, CDR2 SYGVKD. V was clipped by 3 bases and J by 4 bases, with 18 bases between them. The chain's CDR3 is CAISDVPPYPTTGELFF. The CDR3 nucleotides read TGTGCCATCAGTGACGTCCCCCCCTACCCCACCACCGGGGAGCTGTTTTTT.

This clonotype was seen ten or more times. The rearrangement uses TRBV9 and TRBJ2-1, with no clear D. Germline loops: CDR1 SGDLS, CDR2 YYNGEE. This CDR3 comprises 15 residues. V was shortened by 5 bases and J by 2 bases, with 14 bases between the two germline ends. CDR3 sequence: CASSNWDGAYNEQFF. The CDR3 DNA reads TGTGCCAGCAGTAACTGGGATGGGGCCTACAATGAGCAGTTCTTC.